The rows below give T cell receptor beta chains drawn from one sample of a study of blood T cell repertoires in COVID-19. Some clones are missing from TCRdb's copy, which holds only in-frame ones; the method was immunoSEQ multiplex PCR. Here the sample spans around 150,000 clones, around four fifths being singletons. Sequencing used peripheral blood. These receptors were collected from an elderly woman with active or convalescent COVID-19. Each CDR3 is given without its conserved first and last residue.

V	J	CDR3
TRBV7-2	TRBJ1-1	ASRPTGRTEAF
TRBV4-1	TRBJ1-2	ASSQGGYYGYT
TRBV6-6	TRBJ1-3	ASSPAGTRHGNTIY
TRBV29-1	TRBJ2-1	SAGGSPHNEQF
TRBV9	TRBJ2-3	ASSGPISGGTTDTQY
TRBV29-1	TRBJ1-1	SAQGTAYAEAF
TRBV7-9	TRBJ1-2	ASSLAGRSGYT
TRBV7-2	TRBJ1-3	ASSLNSRNTIY
TRBV2	TRBJ1-4	ASGGGITSNEKLF
TRBV19	TRBJ2-2	ASSARQGTGELF
TRBV9	TRBJ2-1	ASRGRSLRGKKNEQF
TRBV4-1	TRBJ2-7	ASSQGPRQY
TRBV5-8	TRBJ1-1	ASRRRQFVTEAF
TRBV7-2	TRBJ1-2	ASSPGGNGNYGYT
TRBV9	TRBJ1-2	ASSAGSSGGYGYT
TRBV10-2	TRBJ1-5	ATTDSNQPQH
TRBV12-3/TRBV12-4	TRBJ2-7	ASRGQGTYEQY
TRBV4-1	TRBJ1-2	ASRALQGASDGYT
TRBV27	TRBJ2-7	ASSLYGTEWKPYEQY
TRBV27	TRBJ1-1	ASSFHEGAGTEAF
TRBV6-1	TRBJ1-1	ASSELRLNTEAF
TRBV7-9	TRBJ1-2	ASSLEEGSGYT
TRBV27	TRBJ2-1	ASTFVTGTGFHEQF
TRBV7-2	TRBJ1-5	ASSLAQGNSNQPQH
TRBV7-2	TRBJ2-1	ASSRTSGGGYEQF
TRBV9	TRBJ2-7	ASSVDGGSYEQY
TRBV11-3	TRBJ2-5	ASSLGQRETQY
TRBV5-1	TRBJ1-6	ASSDPGLNSPLH
TRBV9	TRBJ2-3	ASSVDGVRTDTQY
TRBV6-6	TRBJ1-2	ASRTDRRYGYT
TRBV7-2	TRBJ1-5	ASSSARDQPQH
TRBV27	TRBJ2-2	ASSLRPGQTNTGELF
TRBV12-3/TRBV12-4	TRBJ1-4	ASSLVKSGKLF
TRBV7-8	TRBJ2-7	ASSLGLAGASYEQY
TRBV7-2	TRBJ2-4	ASTTPGQRNIQY
TRBV16	TRBJ2-7	ASSRLGQEYYEQY
TRBV7-9	TRBJ1-1	ASSLEGAFNTEAF
TRBV15	TRBJ1-2	ATANRNYGYT
TRBV19	TRBJ2-6	ASSHFAGTGGSGANVLT
TRBV6-5	TRBJ2-5	ASSPWGGNQETQY
TRBV6-5	TRBJ1-3	ASSYSQGDTIY
TRBV14	TRBJ2-5	ASSQEGGLWETQY
TRBV5-6	TRBJ1-5	ASSLTGGAGQPQH
TRBV5-1	TRBJ2-7	ASSLERQGLLSYEQY
TRBV7-2	TRBJ2-5	ASSSLPGGQETQY